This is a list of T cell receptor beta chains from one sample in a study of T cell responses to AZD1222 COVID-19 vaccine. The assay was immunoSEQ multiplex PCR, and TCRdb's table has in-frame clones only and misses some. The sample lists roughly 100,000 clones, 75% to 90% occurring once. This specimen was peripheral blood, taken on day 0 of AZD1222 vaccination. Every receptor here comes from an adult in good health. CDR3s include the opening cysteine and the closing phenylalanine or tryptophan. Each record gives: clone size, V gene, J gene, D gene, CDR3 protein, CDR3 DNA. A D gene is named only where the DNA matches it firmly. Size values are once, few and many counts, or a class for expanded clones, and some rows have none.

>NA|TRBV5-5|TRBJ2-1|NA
CAIPYGGTEQFF
TGTGCCATCCCGTACGGTGGGACTGAGCAGTTCTTC
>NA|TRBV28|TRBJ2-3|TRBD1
CASSSRTGWTDTQYF
TGTGCCAGCAGTTCGAGGACAGGGTGGACAGATACGCAGTATTTT
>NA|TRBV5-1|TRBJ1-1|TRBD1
CASSFRDRGTEAFF
TGCGCCAGCAGCTTCCGGGACAGGGGTACTGAAGCTTTCTTT
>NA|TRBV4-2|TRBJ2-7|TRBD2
CASSARTSGYEQYF
TGTGCCAGCAGCGCCCGGACTAGCGGCTACGAGCAGTACTTC
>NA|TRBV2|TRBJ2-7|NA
CASTLSGSRSYEQYF
TGTGCCAGCACCTTGAGCGGGTCTCGATCCTACGAGCAGTACTTC
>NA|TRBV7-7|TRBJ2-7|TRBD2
CASSLGAGDAYEQYF
TGTGCTAGCAGCTTAGGGGCGGGAGACGCCTACGAGCAGTACTTC
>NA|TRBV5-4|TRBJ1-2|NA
CASSFISDYGYTF
TGTGCCAGCAGCTTTATTTCAGATTATGGCTACACCTTC
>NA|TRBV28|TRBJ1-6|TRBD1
CASSSGTANSPLHF
TGTGCCAGCAGTTCAGGGACAGCAAATTCACCCCTCCACTTT
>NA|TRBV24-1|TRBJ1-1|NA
CATSSSRGRGLEAFF
TGTGCCACCAGTTCCTCTCGGGGCAGGGGACTTGAAGCTTTCTTT
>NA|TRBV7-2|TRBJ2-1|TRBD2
CASSPLAGGGNNEQFF
TGTGCCAGCAGCCCCCTAGCGGGAGGAGGGAACAATGAGCAGTTCTTC
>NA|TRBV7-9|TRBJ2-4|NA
CASSKTKNIQYF
TGTGCCAGCAGCAAGACCAAAAACATTCAGTACTTC
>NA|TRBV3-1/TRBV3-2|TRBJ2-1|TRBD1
CASSQRTGGLSNEQFF
TGTGCCAGCAGCCAACGGACAGGGGGCCTCAGCAATGAGCAGTTCTTC
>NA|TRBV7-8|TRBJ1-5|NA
CASSRDWNQPQHF
TGTGCCAGCAGCCGCGACTGGAATCAGCCCCAGCATTTT
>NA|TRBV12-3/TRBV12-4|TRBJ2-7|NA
CASSMGSEQYF
TGTGCCAGCAGTATGGGGAGCGAGCAGTACTTC
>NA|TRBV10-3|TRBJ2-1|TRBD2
CASGVAGGNEQFF
TGTGCCTCGGGGGTAGCGGGTGGCAATGAGCAGTTCTTC
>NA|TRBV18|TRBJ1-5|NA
CASSRGHGEYQPQHF
TGTGCCAGCTCCCGTGGTCACGGGGAATATCAGCCCCAGCATTTT
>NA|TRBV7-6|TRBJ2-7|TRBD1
CASSLGGQGIEQYF
TGTGCCAGCAGCTTAGGGGGACAGGGAATCGAGCAGTACTTC
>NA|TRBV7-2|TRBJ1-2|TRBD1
CASSLQGVGGYTF
TGTGCCAGCAGCCTACAGGGGGTTGGCGGCTACACCTTC
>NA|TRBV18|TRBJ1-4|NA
CASSPTPQALNEKLFF
TGTGCCAGCTCACCAACCCCCCAAGCCCTTAATGAAAAACTGTTTTTT
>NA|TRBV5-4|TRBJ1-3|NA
CASSLAQTSSGNTIYF
TGTGCCAGCAGCTTGGCCCAGACGAGCTCTGGAAACACCATATATTTT
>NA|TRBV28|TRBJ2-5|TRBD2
CASRPGGWETQYF
TGTGCCAGCAGGCCGGGAGGGTGGGAGACCCAGTACTTC
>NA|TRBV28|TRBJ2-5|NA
CASSLRLWESGGDQETQYF
TGTGCCAGCAGTTTGCGTTTGTGGGAGTCGGGCGGGGACCAAGAGACCCAGTACTTC
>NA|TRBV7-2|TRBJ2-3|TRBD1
CASSLDRGTQYF
TGTGCCAGCAGCCTCGACAGGGGGACGCAGTATTTT
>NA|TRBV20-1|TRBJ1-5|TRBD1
CSASRGQGNQPQHF
TGCAGTGCTAGTAGGGGGCAGGGGAATCAGCCCCAGCATTTT
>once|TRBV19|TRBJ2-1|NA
CASSDPNPDEQFF
TGTGCCAGTAGTGATCCCAACCCGGATGAGCAGTTCTTC
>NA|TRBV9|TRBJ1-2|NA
CATIQGRNYGYTF
TGTGCCACCATACAAGGACGGAACTATGGCTACACCTTC
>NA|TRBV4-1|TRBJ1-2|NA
CASSQGRQVYGYTF
TGCGCCAGCAGCCAAGGACGACAGGTCTATGGCTACACCTTC
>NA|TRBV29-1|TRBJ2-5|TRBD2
CSVVRGAETQYF
TGCAGCGTTGTGCGGGGGGCAGAGACCCAGTACTTC
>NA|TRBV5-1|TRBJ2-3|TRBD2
CASGVSGIADTQYF
TGCGCCAGCGGGGTTAGCGGGATTGCAGATACGCAGTATTTT
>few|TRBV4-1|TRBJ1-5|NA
CASSQGGPGNQPQHF
TGCGCCAGCAGCCAAGGTGGCCCAGGGAATCAGCCCCAGCATTTT
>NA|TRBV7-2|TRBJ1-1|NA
CASSLGRRFTEAFF
TGTGCCAGCAGCTTAGGCCGGAGGTTCACTGAAGCTTTCTTT
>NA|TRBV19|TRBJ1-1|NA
CASSIMAGTEAFF
TGTGCCAGTAGTATAATGGCCGGCACTGAAGCTTTCTTT
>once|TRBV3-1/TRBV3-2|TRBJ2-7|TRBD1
CASRPTGLPYEQYF
TGTGCCAGCAGGCCGACAGGGTTGCCCTACGAGCAGTACTTC
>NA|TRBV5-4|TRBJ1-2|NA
CASSRPQANYGYTF
TGTGCCAGCAGCAGGCCACAAGCTAACTATGGCTACACCTTC
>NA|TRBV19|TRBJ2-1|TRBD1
CASNARDRVLNEQFF
TGTGCCAGTAATGCACGGGACAGGGTTTTAAATGAGCAGTTCTTC
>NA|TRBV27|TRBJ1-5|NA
CASSFIGPGNQPQHF
TGTGCCAGCAGTTTCATCGGGCCTGGGAATCAGCCCCAGCATTTT
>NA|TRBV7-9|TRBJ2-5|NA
CASSLIADQETQYF
TGTGCCAGCAGCTTAATAGCGGACCAAGAGACCCAGTACTTC
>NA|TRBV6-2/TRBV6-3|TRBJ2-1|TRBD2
CASSFPGGTGVLYNEQFF
TGTGCCAGCAGTTTCCCGGGGGGAACGGGGGTATTATACAATGAGCAGTTCTTC
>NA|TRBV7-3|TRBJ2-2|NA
CATGENTGELFF
TGTGCCACGGGGGAGAACACCGGGGAGCTGTTTTTT
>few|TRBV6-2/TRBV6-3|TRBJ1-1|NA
CASSYRLNTEAFF
TGTGCCAGCAGTTACCGACTTAACACTGAAGCTTTCTTT
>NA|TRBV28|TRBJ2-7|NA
CASSPPEGLFFEQYF
TGTGCCAGCAGTCCCCCGGAAGGACTATTTTTCGAGCAGTACTTC
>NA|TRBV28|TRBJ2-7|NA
CASSFVAGDTYEQYF
TGTGCCAGCAGTTTTGTGGCAGGGGACACCTACGAGCAGTACTTC
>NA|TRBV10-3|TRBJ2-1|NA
CAISPLRDEQFF
TGTGCCATCAGCCCCCTACGGGATGAGCAGTTCTTC
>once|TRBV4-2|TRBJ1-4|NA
CASSQGAATNEKLFF
TGTGCCAGCAGCCAAGGGGCTGCAACTAATGAAAAACTGTTTTTT
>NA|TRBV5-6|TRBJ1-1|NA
CASSLAVGGLSEAFF
TGTGCCAGCAGCTTGGCAGTGGGGGGGTTGTCTGAAGCTTTCTTT
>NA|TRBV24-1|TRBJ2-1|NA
CATSDLRGRLPSYNEQFF
TGTGCCACCAGTGATTTGCGAGGAAGACTCCCGTCGTACAATGAGCAGTTCTTC
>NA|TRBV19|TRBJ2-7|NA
CASSMGGRFHEQYF
TGTGCCAGTAGTATGGGGGGTCGTTTCCACGAGCAGTACTTC
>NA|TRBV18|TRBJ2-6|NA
CASSPQDPGANVLTF
TGTGCCAGCTCACCCCAGGACCCTGGGGCCAACGTCCTGACTTTC
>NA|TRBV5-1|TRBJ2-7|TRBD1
CASSPGTGDGEQYF
TGCGCCAGCAGCCCCGGGACAGGGGACGGGGAGCAGTACTTC
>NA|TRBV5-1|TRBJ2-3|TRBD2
CASRLGTSGRAEDTQYF
TGCGCCAGCAGACTTGGGACTAGCGGGAGGGCCGAGGATACGCAGTATTTT
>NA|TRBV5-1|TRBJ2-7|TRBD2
CASSLTAGGPNEQYF
TGCGCCAGCAGCTTGACGGCGGGAGGCCCCAACGAGCAGTACTTC